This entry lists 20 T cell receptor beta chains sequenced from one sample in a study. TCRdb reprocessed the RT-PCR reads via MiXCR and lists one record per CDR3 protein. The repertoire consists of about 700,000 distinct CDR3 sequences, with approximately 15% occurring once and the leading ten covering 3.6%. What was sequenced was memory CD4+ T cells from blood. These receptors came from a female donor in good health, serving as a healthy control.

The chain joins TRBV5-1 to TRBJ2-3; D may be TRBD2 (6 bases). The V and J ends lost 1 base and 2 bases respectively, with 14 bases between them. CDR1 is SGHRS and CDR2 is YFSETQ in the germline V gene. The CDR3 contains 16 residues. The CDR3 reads CASSLNERASTDTQYF. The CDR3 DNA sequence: TGCGCCAGCAGCTTGAACGAGCGGGCTTCCACAGATACGCAGTATTTT.

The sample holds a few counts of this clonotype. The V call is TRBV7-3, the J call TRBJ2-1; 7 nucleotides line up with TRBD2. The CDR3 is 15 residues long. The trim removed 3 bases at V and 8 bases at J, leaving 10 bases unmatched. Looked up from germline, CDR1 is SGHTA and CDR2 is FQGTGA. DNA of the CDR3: TGTGCCAGCAGCTTTCTAGCGGCCTTGGTCGATGAGCAGTTCTTC. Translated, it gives CASSFLAALVDEQFF.

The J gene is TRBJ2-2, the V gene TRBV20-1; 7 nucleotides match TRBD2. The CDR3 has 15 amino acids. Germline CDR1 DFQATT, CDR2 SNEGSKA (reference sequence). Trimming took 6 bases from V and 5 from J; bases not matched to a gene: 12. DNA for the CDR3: TGCAGTGCCCCTAAGAGCGGGGAGGGAACCGGGGAGCTGTTTTTT. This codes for CSAPKSGEGTGELFF.

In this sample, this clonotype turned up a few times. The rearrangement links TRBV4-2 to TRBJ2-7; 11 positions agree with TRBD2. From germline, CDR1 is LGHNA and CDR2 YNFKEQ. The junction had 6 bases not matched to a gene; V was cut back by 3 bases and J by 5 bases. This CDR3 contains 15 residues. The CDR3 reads CASSHLAGGPNEQYF. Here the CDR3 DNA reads TGTGCCAGCAGCCATTTAGCGGGAGGGCCGAACGAGCAGTACTTC.

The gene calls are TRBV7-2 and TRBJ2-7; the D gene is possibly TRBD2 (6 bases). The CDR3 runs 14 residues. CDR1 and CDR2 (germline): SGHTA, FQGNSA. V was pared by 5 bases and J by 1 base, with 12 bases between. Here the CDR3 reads CASSQTRESYEQYF. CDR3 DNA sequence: TGTGCCAGCAGCCAGACCCGGGAGTCCTACGAGCAGTACTTC.

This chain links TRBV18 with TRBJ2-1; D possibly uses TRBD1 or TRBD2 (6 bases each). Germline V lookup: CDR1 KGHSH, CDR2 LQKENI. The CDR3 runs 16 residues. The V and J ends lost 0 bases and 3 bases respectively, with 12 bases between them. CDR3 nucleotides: TGTGCCAGCTCACCACCGGGGGGCGGGAACTACAATGAGCAGTTCTTC. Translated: CASSPPGGGNYNEQFF.

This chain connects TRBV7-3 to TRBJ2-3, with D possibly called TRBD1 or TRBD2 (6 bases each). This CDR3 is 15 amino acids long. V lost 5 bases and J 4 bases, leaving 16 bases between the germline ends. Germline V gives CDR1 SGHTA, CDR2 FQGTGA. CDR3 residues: CASSPKGGSADTQYF. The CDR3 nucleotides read TGTGCCAGCAGCCCGAAGGGGGGTTCTGCAGATACGCAGTATTTT.

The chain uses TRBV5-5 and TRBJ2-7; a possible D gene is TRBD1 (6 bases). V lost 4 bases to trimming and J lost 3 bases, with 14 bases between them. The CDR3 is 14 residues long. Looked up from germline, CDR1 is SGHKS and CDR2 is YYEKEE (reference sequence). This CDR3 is CASSVQGGDYEQYF. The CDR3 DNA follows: TGTGCCAGCAGCGTACAGGGTGGGGACTACGAGCAGTACTTC.

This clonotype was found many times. CDR3 region: CASSPPSRGDTGELFF. CDR3 sequence (DNA): TGTGCCAGCTCACCCCCTAGCCGAGGTGACACCGGGGAGCTGTTTTTT. The chain combines TRBV18 with TRBJ2-2, with TRBD2 as a possible D gene (5 bases). Germline CDR1 is KGHSH and CDR2 is LQKENI. This CDR3 is built from 16 residues. The germline V and J ends were trimmed by 3 bases and 3 bases, with 14 bases remaining between them.

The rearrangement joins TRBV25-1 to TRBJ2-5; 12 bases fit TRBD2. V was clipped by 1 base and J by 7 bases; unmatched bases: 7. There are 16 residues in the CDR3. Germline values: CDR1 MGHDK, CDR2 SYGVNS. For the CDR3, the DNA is TGTGCCAGCAGTGAATCTAGCGGGAGGGATGTCGGGACCCAGTACTTC. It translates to CASSESSGRDVGTQYF.

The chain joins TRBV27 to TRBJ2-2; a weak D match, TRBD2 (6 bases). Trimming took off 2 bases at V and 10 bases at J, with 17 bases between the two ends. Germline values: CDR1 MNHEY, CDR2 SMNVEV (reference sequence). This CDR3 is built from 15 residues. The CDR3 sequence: CASSLRRVGGVELFF. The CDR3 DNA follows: TGTGCCAGCAGTTTACGAAGGGTGGGGGGTGTGGAGCTGTTTTTT.

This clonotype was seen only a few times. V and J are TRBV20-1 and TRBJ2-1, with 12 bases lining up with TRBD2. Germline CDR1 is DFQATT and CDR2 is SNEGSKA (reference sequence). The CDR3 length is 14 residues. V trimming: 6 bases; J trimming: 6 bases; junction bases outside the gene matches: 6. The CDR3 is CSAATSGRSNEQFF. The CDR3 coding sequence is TGCAGTGCGGCGACTAGCGGGAGAAGCAATGAGCAGTTCTTC.

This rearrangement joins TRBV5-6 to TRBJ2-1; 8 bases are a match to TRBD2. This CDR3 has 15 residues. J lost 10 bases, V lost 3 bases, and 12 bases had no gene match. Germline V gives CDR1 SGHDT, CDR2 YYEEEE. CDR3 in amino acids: CASSSGAGGSKEQFF. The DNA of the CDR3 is TGTGCCAGCAGCTCGGGGGCGGGGGGTTCGAAAGAGCAGTTCTTC. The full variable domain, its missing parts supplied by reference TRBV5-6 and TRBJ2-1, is DAGVTQSPTHLIKTRGQQVTLRCSPKSGHDTVSWYQQALGQGPQFIFQYYEEEERQRGNFPDRFSGHQFPNYSSELNVNALLLGDSALYLCASSSGAGGSKEQFFGPGTRLTVL.

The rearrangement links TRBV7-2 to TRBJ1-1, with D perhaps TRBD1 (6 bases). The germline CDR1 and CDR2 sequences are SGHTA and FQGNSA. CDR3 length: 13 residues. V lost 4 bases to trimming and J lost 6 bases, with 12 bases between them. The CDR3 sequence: CASSSLDSSEAFF. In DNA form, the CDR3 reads TGTGCCAGCAGCTCCCTGGACAGCTCTGAAGCTTTCTTT.

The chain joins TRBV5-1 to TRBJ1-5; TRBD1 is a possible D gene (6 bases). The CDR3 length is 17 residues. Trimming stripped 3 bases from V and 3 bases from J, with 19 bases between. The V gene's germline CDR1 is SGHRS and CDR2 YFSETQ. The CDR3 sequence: CASSSTGLTFVNQPQHF. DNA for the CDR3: TGCGCCAGCAGCTCGACAGGCCTAACTTTTGTCAATCAGCCCCAGCATTTT.

The DNA of the CDR3 is TGCAGCCCACGCCCGGCGCACGCGTCCTACGAGCAGTACTTC. Translation gives CSPRPAHASYEQYF. This chain joins TRBV29-1 and TRBJ2-7; D ambiguous. Germline lookup yields CDR1 SQVTM and CDR2 ANQGSEA. Between the trimmed V and J ends, which lost 8 bases and 1 base, there was a span of 18 bases. The CDR3 sequence is 14 residues long.

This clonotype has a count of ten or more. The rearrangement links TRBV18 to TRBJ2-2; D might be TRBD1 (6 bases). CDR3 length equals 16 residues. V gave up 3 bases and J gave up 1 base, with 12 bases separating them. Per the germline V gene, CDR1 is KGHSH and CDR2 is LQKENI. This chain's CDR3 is CASSPNLQGNTGELFF. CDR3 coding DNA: TGTGCCAGCTCACCCAACCTACAGGGGAACACCGGGGAGCTGTTTTTT.

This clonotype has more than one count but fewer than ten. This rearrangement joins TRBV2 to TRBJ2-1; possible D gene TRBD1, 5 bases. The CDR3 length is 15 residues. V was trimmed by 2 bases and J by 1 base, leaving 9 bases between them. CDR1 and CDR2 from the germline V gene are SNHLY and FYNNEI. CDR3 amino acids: CASSEQRGSYNEQFF. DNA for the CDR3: TGTGCCAGCAGTGAACAAAGGGGATCCTACAATGAGCAGTTCTTC.

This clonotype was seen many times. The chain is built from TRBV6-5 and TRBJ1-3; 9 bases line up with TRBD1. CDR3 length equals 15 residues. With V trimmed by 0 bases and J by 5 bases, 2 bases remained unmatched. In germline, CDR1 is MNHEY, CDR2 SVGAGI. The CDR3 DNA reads TGTGCCAGCAGTTACTCGAACAGGGGGCGAAACACCATATATTTT. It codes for CASSYSNRGRNTIYF.

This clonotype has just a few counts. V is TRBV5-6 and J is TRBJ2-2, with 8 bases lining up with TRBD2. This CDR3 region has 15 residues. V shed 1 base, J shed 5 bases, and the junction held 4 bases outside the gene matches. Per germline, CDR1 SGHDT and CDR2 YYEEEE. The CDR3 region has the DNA TGTGCCAGCAGCTTGTCGGTAGCGGGAACCGGGGAGCTGTTTTTT. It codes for CASSLSVAGTGELFF.